Listed below are T cell receptor beta chains from one sample, sequenced in a study of control samples from healthy donors and cancer patients. The method was immunoSEQ multiplex PCR; TCRdb's version includes in-frame clones alone and lacks a portion of them. The data contain about 52,000 clones, 85% to 95% of them singletons. Sequencing input: blood. These receptors came from a man aged 30 to 45 in good health. Each CDR3 is given with its conserved first and last residue. D genes are given only for firm matches. Size values are once, few and many counts, or a class for expanded clones, and some rows have none.

D gene: TRBD1; J gene: TRBJ2-7; clone size: .; V gene: TRBV5-1; CDR3 protein: CASSLGDRSYEQYF; CDR3 DNA: TGCGCCAGCAGCTTGGGGGACAGATCCTACGAGCAGTACTTC
D gene: .; J gene: TRBJ2-3; clone size: .; V gene: TRBV6-4; CDR3 protein: CASSDGPGADTQYF; CDR3 DNA: TGTGCCAGCAGTGATGGACCTGGGGCAGATACGCAGTATTTT
D gene: .; J gene: TRBJ1-4; clone size: .; V gene: TRBV30; CDR3 protein: CAYPRVANEKLFF; CDR3 DNA: TGTGCCTACCCGAGGGTAGCTAATGAAAAACTGTTTTTT
D gene: .; J gene: TRBJ2-7; clone size: .; V gene: TRBV6-1; CDR3 protein: CASSELDIGFEQYF; CDR3 DNA: TGTGCCAGCAGTGAATTGGACATCGGCTTCGAGCAGTACTTC
D gene: .; J gene: TRBJ1-2; clone size: .; V gene: TRBV6-4; CDR3 protein: CASSVTGQSGYTF; CDR3 DNA: TGTGCCAGCAGTGTAACAGGGCAGAGTGGCTACACCTTC
D gene: TRBD1; J gene: TRBJ1-6; clone size: .; V gene: TRBV9; CDR3 protein: CASSATGTGSDSPLHF; CDR3 DNA: TGTGCCAGCAGCGCAACCGGGACAGGTTCGGATTCACCCCTCCACTTT
D gene: .; J gene: TRBJ1-5; clone size: once; V gene: TRBV7-2; CDR3 protein: CASSDRGEGSNQPQHF; CDR3 DNA: TGTGCCAGCAGCGATAGGGGAGAAGGTAGCAATCAGCCCCAGCATTTT
D gene: .; J gene: TRBJ1-6; clone size: .; V gene: TRBV9; CDR3 protein: CARWGLSYNSPLHF; CDR3 DNA: TGTGCCAGGTGGGGACTCTCCTATAATTCACCCCTCCACTTT
D gene: .; J gene: TRBJ2-2; clone size: .; V gene: TRBV6-1; CDR3 protein: CASSEAVDTGELFF; CDR3 DNA: TGTGCCAGCAGTGAAGCGGTAGACACCGGGGAGCTGTTTTTT
D gene: .; J gene: TRBJ1-2; clone size: .; V gene: TRBV19; CDR3 protein: CASSPVLTGYGYTF; CDR3 DNA: TGTGCCAGTAGTCCAGTCCTGACAGGCTATGGCTACACCTTC